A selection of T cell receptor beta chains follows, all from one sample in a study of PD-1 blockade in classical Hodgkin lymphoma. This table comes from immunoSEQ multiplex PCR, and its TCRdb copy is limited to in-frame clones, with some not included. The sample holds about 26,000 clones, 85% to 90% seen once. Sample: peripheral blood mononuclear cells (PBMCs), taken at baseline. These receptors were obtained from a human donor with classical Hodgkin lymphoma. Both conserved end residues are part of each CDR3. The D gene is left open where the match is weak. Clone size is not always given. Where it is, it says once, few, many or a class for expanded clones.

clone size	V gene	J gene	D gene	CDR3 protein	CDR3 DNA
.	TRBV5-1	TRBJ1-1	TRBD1	CASSAGGLGTEAFF	TGCGCCAGCAGCGCAGGGGGGTTGGGCACTGAAGCTTTCTTT
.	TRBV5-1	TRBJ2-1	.	CASSLAAGTKGEQFF	TGCGCCAGCAGCTTGGCGGCAGGGACGAAGGGTGAGCAGTTCTTC
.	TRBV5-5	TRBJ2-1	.	CASSLSAVLSYNEQFF	TGTGCCAGCAGCTTGTCTGCGGTACTGTCCTACAATGAGCAGTTCTTC
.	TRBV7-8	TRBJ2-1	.	CASSLEGLQTEQFF	TGTGCCAGCAGCTTAGAGGGTCTCCAGACTGAGCAGTTCTTC
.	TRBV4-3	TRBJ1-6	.	CASSQVGRLSPLHF	TGCGCCAGCAGCCAAGTAGGCAGACTATCACCCCTCCACTTT
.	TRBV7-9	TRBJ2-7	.	CASSTDTPYEQYF	TGTGCCAGCAGCACGGACACCCCCTACGAGCAGTACTTC
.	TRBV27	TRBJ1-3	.	CASSLTGSGNTIYF	TGTGCCAGCAGTTTAACGGGCTCTGGAAACACCATATATTTT
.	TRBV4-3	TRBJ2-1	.	CASSQGWSNYNEQFF	TGCGCCAGCAGCCAAGGGTGGTCCAATTACAATGAGCAGTTCTTC
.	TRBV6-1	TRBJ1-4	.	CASSLLETNEKLFF	TGTGCCAGCAGCCTCCTGGAAACTAATGAAAAACTGTTTTTT
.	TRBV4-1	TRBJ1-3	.	CASSQDQENGSGNTIYF	TGCGCCAGCAGCCAAGATCAGGAAAATGGCTCTGGAAACACCATATATTTT
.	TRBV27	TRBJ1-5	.	CASSIQTNQPQHF	TGTGCCAGCAGTATCCAGACCAATCAGCCCCAGCATTTT
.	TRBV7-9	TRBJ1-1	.	CASSGGQYNAEAFF	TGTGCCAGCAGCGGAGGACAGTACAACGCTGAAGCTTTCTTT
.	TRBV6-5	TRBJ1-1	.	CASSSSLQGTEAFF	TGTGCCAGCAGTTCTAGCTTACAGGGAACCGAAGCTTTCTTT
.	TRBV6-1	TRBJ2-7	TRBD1	CASSVGTDPYEQYF	TGTGCCAGCAGTGTAGGGACAGATCCCTACGAGCAGTACTTC
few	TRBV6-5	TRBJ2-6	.	CASRQQGTGANVLTF	TGTGCCAGCCGACAACAGGGTACCGGGGCCAACGTCCTGACTTTC
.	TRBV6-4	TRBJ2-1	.	CASSEQGGGEQFF	TGTGCCAGCAGTGAGCAGGGGGGAGGTGAGCAGTTCTTC
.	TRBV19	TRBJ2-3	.	CASSIGASGTDTQYF	TGTGCCAGTAGTATTGGGGCTAGCGGCACAGATACGCAGTATTTT
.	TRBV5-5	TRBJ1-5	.	CASSLEGISQPQHF	TGTGCCAGCAGCTTGGAGGGAATTTCGCAGCCCCAGCATTTT
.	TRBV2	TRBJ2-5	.	CASTGSSETQYF	TGTGCCAGTACAGGGAGCTCAGAGACCCAGTACTTC
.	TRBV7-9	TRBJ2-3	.	CASSHPRGRGHADTQYF	TGTGCCAGCAGCCATCCCAGGGGGAGGGGGCATGCAGATACGCAGTATTTT
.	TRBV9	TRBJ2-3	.	CASSVATTRTDTQYF	TGTGCCAGCAGCGTAGCAACTACTCGCACAGATACGCAGTATTTT
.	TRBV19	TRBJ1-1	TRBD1	CASSILDRGEAFF	TGTGCCAGTAGTATACTGGACAGGGGTGAAGCTTTCTTT
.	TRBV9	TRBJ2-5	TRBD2	CASSVLSGGGQETQYF	TGTGCCAGCAGCGTCTTGTCTGGCGGGGGACAAGAGACCCAGTACTTC
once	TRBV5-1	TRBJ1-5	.	CASSPSPNQPQHF	TGCGCCAGCAGTCCGTCACCCAATCAGCCCCAGCATTTT
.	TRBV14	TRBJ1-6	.	CASSQLRGNSPLHF	TGTGCCAGCAGCCAACTCCGAGGAAATTCACCCCTCCACTTT
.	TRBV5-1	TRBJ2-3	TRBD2	CASSPSLAATDTQYF	TGCGCCAGCAGCCCGTCGCTAGCGGCCACAGATACGCAGTATTTT
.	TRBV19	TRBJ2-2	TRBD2	CASSMASGGASTGELFF	TGTGCCAGTAGTATGGCTAGCGGGGGGGCTTCGACCGGGGAGCTGTTTTTT
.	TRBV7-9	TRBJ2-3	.	CASSLEGLRVGDTQYF	TGTGCCAGCAGCTTAGAGGGATTGAGGGTGGGAGATACGCAGTATTTT
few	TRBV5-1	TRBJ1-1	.	CASSLLEGGTEAFF	TGCGCCAGCAGCTTGCTGGAGGGGGGCACTGAAGCTTTCTTT
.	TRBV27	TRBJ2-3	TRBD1	CASSLSRTGADTQYF	TGTGCCAGCAGTTTATCGAGGACAGGGGCAGATACGCAGTATTTT
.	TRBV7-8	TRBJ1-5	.	CASSFLESDQPQHF	TGTGCCAGCAGCTTCCTCGAATCGGATCAGCCCCAGCATTTT
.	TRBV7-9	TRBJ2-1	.	CASSLGQESTEQFF	TGTGCCAGCAGCTTAGGACAGGAAAGTACTGAGCAGTTCTTC
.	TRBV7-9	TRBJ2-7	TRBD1	CASSLTGSSYEQYF	TGTGCCAGCAGCTTGACAGGGAGCTCCTACGAGCAGTACTTC
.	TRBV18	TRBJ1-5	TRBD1	CASRQGNNQPQHF	TGTGCCAGCCGACAGGGCAACAATCAGCCCCAGCATTTT
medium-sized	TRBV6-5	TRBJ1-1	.	CASSYMAPNTEAFF	TGTGCCAGCAGTTACATGGCACCGAACACTGAAGCTTTCTTT
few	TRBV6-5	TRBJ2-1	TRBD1	CASGGTGPYNEQFF	TGTGCCAGCGGGGGGACAGGGCCCTACAATGAGCAGTTCTTC
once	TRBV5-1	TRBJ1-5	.	CASSFDGFSNQPQHF	TGCGCCAGCAGCTTCGATGGCTTCAGCAATCAGCCCCAGCATTTT
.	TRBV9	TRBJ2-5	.	CASSVSVEGLETQYF	TGTGCCAGCAGCGTATCGGTTGAGGGCCTGGAGACCCAGTACTTC
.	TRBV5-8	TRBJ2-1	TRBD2	CASSLAGGAAWNEQFF	TGTGCCAGCAGCTTGGCGGGGGGGGCGGCTTGGAATGAGCAGTTCTTC
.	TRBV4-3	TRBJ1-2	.	CASSQDTAPYGYTF	TGCGCCAGCAGCCAAGATACGGCCCCCTATGGCTACACCTTC
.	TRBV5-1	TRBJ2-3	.	CASSPGTDTQYF	TGCGCCAGCAGTCCGGGCACAGATACGCAGTATTTT
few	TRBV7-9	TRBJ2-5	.	CASSLEQGREETQYF	TGTGCCAGCAGCTTAGAGCAGGGGCGGGAAGAGACCCAGTACTTC
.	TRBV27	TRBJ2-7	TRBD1	CASSLSGQGFEQYF	TGTGCCAGCAGTTTATCGGGACAGGGGTTCGAGCAGTACTTC
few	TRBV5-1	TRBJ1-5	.	CASSLEGDVYQPQHF	TGCGCCAGCAGCTTGGAAGGCGACGTCTATCAGCCCCAGCATTTT
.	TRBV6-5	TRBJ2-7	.	CASRTPGYEQYF	TGTGCCAGCAGGACTCCCGGGTACGAGCAGTACTTC
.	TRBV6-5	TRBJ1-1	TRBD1	CASSYSGTGGTEAFF	TGTGCCAGCAGTTACTCGGGAACAGGGGGCACTGAAGCTTTCTTT
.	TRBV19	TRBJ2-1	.	CASSTGVASYNEQFF	TGTGCCAGTAGTACCGGGGTGGCTTCCTACAATGAGCAGTTCTTC
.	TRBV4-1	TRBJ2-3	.	CASSQEPGLSWDTQYF	TGCGCCAGCAGCCAAGAACCGGGCCTCTCTTGGGATACGCAGTATTTT
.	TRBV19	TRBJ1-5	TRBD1	CASISQGAGNQPQHF	TGTGCCAGTATTAGTCAGGGGGCCGGCAATCAGCCCCAGCATTTT
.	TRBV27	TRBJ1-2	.	CASSRTASSINYGYTF	TGTGCCAGCAGTAGAACCGCGAGTTCGATTAACTATGGCTACACCTTC
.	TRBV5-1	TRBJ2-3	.	CASSLAHSTDTQYF	TGCGCCAGCAGCTTGGCCCACAGCACAGATACGCAGTATTTT
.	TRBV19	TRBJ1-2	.	CASSQQGSNYGYTF	TGTGCCAGTAGCCAACAGGGATCTAACTATGGCTACACCTTC
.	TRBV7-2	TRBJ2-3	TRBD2	CASSRRLAGGTSTDTQYF	TGTGCCAGCAGCCGAAGACTAGCGGGGGGCACTAGCACAGATACGCAGTATTTT